This paragraph reports one TCR beta chain. No antigen is known for it. The data belong to a study of cytomegalovirus exposure and HLA in healthy donors. Study-level results: Presence/absence analyses took donor sequencing depth as roughly uniform.

Germline values: CDR1 SGDLS, CDR2 YYNGEE. Trimming shortened V by 3 bases and J by 0 bases, and 12 bases separated the two germline ends. The CDR3 runs 15 residues. Vbeta (60) and Jbeta (13) primers were used in the PCR. Libraries were prepared by immunoSEQ multiplex PCR; TCRdb keeps only in-frame clonotypes and omits some of them. The table lists some 77,000 clones, 80% of them singletons. The source is a woman in her forties or fifties in good health and CMV-seropositive. This sequence joins TRBV9 and TRBJ1-1; D is possibly TRBD1 (6 bases). The sequencing input was PBMCs. CDR3 in amino acids: CASSASTGMNTEAFF. In DNA, the CDR3 is TGTGCCAGCAGCGCCAGCACAGGGATGAACACTGAAGCTTTCTTT.